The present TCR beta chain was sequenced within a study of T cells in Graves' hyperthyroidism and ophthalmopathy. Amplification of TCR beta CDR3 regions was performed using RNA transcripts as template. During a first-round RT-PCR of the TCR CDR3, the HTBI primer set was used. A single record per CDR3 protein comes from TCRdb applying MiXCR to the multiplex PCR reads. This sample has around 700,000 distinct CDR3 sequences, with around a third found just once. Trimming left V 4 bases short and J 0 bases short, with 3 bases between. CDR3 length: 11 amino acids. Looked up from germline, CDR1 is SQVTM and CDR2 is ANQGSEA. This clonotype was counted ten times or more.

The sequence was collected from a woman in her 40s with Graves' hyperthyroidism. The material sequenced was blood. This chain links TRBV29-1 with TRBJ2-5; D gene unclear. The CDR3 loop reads CSVVYQETQYF. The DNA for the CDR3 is TGCAGCGTTGTGTACCAAGAGACCCAGTACTTC.